This T cell receptor beta chain originates from a study of technical replicates of blood from a few donors. Only in-frame clones appear in the TCRdb table, and some are missing; sequencing was by immunoSEQ multiplex PCR. The sample carries just under 60,000 clones, approximately 95% recorded once. The CDR3 is made up of 17 amino acids. J gave up 8 bases and V 3 bases, and 12 bases lay outside the gene matches. Germline lookup yields CDR1 SGDLS and CDR2 YYNGEE. The J gene is TRBJ2-1, the V gene TRBV9, with 12 bases identical to TRBD2. Sequencing input: PBMCs. The TCR was taken from a human donor in good health. Some clones in this sample may be carry-over from other donors' samples. The CDR3 region has the DNA TGTGCCAGCAGCGCTGCTCATCTAGCGGGGGGGCTGGATGAGCAGTTCTTC. As protein: CASSAAHLAGGLDEQFF.